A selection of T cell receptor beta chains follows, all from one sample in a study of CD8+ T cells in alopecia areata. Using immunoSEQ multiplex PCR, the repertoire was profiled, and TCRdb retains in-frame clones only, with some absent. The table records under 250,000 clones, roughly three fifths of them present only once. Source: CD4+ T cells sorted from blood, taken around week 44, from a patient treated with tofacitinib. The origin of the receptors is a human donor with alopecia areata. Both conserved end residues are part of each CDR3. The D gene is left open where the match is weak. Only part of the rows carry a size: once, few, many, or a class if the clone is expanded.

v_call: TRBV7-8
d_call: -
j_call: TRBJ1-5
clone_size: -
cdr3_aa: CASSLGASNQPQHF
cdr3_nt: TGTGCCAGCAGCTTAGGCGCCAGCAATCAGCCCCAGCATTTT

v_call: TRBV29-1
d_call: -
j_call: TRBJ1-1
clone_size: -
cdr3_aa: CSVERDLVAEAFF
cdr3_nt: TGCAGCGTCGAAAGAGACCTGGTGGCTGAAGCTTTCTTT

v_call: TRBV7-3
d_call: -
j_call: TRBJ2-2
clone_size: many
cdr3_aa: CASSPGMGSRTGELFF
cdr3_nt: TGTGCCAGCAGCCCGGGAATGGGTTCCCGAACCGGGGAGCTGTTTTTT

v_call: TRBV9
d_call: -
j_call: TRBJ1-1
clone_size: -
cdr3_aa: CASSGKPGRSNEAFF
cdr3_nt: TGTGCCAGCAGCGGTAAACCGGGACGTAGCAATGAAGCTTTCTTT

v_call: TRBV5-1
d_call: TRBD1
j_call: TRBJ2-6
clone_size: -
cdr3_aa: CASSLEGQLSGANVLTF
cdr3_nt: TGCGCCAGCAGCTTGGAGGGACAGCTATCTGGGGCCAACGTCCTGACTTTC

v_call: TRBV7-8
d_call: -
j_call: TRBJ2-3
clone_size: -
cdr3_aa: CASTGGTANTDTQYF
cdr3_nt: TGTGCCAGCACCGGAGGGACAGCAAACACAGATACGCAGTATTTT

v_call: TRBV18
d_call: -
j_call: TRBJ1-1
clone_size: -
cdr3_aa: CASSPLGNTEAFF
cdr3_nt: TGTGCCAGCTCACCACTAGGGAACACTGAAGCTTTCTTT

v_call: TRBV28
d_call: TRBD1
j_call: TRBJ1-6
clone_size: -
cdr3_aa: CATQGAGSPLHF
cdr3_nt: TGTGCCACGCAGGGGGCCGGGTCACCCCTCCACTTT

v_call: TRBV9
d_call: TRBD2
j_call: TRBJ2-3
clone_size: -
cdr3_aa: CASSVAGGSTDTQYF
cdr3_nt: TGTGCCAGCAGCGTAGCGGGGGGGAGCACAGATACGCAGTATTTT

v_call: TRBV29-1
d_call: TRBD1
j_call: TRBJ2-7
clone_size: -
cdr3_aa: CSVDRGNGYEQYF
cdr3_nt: TGCAGCGTCGACAGGGGAAATGGGTACGAGCAGTACTTC

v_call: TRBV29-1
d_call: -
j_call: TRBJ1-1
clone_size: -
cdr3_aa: CSATPLDTEAFF
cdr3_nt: TGCAGTGCGACACCCTTGGACACTGAAGCTTTCTTT

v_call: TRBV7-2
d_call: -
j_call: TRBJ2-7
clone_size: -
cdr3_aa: CASRGGYEQYF
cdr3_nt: TGTGCCAGCAGGGGGGGCTACGAGCAGTACTTC

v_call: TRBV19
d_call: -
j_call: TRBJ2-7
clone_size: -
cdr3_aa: CASSITSSYEQYF
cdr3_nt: TGTGCCAGTAGTATAACTAGCTCCTACGAGCAGTACTTC

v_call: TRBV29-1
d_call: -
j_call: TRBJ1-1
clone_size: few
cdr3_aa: CSVVGANPNTEAFF
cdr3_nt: TGCAGCGTTGTGGGGGCGAACCCGAACACTGAAGCTTTCTTT

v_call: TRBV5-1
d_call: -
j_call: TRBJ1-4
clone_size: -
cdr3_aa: CASSLSLGGEKLFF
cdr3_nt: TGCGCCAGCAGCTTGTCCCTGGGGGGTGAAAAACTGTTTTTT

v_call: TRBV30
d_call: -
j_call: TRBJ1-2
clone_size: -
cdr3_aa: CAWIQYGYTF
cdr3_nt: TGTGCCTGGATACAGTATGGCTACACCTTC

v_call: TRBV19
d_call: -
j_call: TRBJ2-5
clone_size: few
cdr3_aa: CASSIGNQETQYF
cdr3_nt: TGTGCCAGTAGTATAGGGAACCAAGAGACCCAGTACTTC

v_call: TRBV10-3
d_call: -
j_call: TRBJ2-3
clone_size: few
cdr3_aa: CAISESPGSDTQYF
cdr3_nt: TGTGCCATCAGTGAGTCTCCAGGGTCAGATACGCAGTATTTT

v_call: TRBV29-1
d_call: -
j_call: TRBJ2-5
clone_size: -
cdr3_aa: CSVEPVRETQYF
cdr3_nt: TGCAGCGTTGAACCGGTCCGGGAGACCCAGTACTTC

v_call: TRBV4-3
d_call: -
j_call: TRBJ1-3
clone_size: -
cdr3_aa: CASSQGVSGQLGNTIYF
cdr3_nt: TGCGCCAGCAGCCAAGGGGTCTCTGGGCAGCTCGGAAACACCATATATTTT

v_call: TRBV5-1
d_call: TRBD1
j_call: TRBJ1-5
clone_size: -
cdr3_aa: CASSPTGVGQPQHF
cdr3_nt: TGCGCCAGCAGCCCCACAGGGGTCGGTCAGCCCCAGCATTTT

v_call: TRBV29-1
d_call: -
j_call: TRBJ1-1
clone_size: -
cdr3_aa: CSVTWGAHTEAFF
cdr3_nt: TGCAGCGTAACTTGGGGGGCGCACACTGAAGCTTTCTTT

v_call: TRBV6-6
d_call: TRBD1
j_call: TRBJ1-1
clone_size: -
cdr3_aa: CASSRDSFHF
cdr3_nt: TGTGCCAGCAGCAGGGACAGCTTCCACTTT

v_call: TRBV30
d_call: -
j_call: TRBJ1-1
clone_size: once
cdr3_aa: CAWSVGVTEAFF
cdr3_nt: TGTGCCTGGAGTGTAGGGGTGACTGAAGCTTTCTTT

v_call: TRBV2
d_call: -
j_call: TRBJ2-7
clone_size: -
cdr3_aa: CASRSADSYEQYF
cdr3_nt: TGTGCCAGCAGAAGCGCAGACTCCTACGAGCAGTACTTC

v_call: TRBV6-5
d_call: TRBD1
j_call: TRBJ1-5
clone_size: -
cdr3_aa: CASSHRGADNQPQHF
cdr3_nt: TGTGCCAGCAGTCACAGGGGGGCTGATAATCAGCCCCAGCATTTT

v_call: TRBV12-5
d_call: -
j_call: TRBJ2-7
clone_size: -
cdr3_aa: CASGLGQLPGYEQYF
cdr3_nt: TGTGCTAGTGGTTTGGGACAGCTACCTGGGTACGAGCAGTACTTC

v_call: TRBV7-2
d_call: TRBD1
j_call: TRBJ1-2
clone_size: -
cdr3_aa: CASSLLTGDGYTF
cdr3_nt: TGTGCCAGCAGCCTACTGACAGGGGATGGCTACACCTTC

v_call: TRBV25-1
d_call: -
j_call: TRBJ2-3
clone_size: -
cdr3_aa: CASKSTGTATQYF
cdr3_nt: TGTGCCAGCAAAAGTACGGGGACCGCTACGCAGTATTTT

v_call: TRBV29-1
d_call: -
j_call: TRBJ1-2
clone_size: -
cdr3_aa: CSVEGGGRVSGYTF
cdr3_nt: TGCAGCGTTGAAGGAGGGGGGCGGGTTAGTGGCTACACCTTC

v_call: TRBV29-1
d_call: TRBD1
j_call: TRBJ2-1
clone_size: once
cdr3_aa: CSVRQGMVEQFF
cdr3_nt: TGCAGCGTCCGACAGGGGATGGTTGAGCAGTTCTTC

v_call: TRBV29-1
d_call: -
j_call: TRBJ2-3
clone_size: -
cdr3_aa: CSVGSLVLDSQYF
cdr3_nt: TGCAGCGTGGGGTCCCTAGTCTTAGATTCGCAGTATTTT

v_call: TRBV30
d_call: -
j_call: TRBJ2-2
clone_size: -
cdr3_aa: CAWRGSGNTGELFF
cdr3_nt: TGTGCCTGGAGGGGTAGCGGAAACACCGGGGAGCTGTTTTTT

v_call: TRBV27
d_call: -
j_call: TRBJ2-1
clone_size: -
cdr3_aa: CASSFLQGGKYNEQFF
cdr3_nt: TGTGCCAGCAGTTTTCTGCAGGGGGGGAAATACAATGAGCAGTTCTTC